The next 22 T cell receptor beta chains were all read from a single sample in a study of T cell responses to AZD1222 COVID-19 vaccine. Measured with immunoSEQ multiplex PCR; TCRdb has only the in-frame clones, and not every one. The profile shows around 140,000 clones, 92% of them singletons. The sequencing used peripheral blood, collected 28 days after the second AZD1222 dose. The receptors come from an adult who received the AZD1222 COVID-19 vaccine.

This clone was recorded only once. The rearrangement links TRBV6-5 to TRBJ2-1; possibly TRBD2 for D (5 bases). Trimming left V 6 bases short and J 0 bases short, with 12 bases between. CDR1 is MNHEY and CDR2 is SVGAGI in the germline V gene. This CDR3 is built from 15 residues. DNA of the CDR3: TGTGCCAGCAGCTCCGGGGTGAGCTCCTACAATGAGCAGTTCTTC. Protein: CASSSGVSSYNEQFF.

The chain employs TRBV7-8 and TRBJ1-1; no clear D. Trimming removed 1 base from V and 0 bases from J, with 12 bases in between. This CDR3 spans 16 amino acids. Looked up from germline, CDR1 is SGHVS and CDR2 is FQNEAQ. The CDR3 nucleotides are TGTGCCAGCAGCTTAGAGATAGCGGAGATGAACACTGAAGCTTTCTTT. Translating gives CASSLEIAEMNTEAFF.

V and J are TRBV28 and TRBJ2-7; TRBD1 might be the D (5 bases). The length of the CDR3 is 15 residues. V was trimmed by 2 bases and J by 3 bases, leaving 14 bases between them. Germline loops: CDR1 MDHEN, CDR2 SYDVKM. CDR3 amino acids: CASSLNSDIIYEQYF. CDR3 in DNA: TGTGCCAGCAGTTTAAACTCGGACATAATCTACGAGCAGTACTTC. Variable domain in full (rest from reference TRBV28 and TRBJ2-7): DVKVTQSSRYLVKRTGEKVFLECVQDMDHENMFWYRQDPGLGLRLIYFSYDVKMKEKGDIPEGYSVSREKKERFSLILESASTNQTSMYLCASSLNSDIIYEQYFGPGTRLTVT.

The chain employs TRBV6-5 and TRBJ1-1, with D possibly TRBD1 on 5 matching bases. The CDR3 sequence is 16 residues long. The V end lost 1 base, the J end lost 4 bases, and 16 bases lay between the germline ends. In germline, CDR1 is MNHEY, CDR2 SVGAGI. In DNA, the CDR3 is TGTGCCAGCAGTTACTGGCAGGGCCCAGGGAGCACTGAAGCTTTCTTT. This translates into CASSYWQGPGSTEAFF.

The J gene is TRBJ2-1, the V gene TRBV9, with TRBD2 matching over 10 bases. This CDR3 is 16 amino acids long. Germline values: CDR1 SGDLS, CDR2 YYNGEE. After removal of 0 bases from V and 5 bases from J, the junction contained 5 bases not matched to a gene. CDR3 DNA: TGTGCCAGCAGCGTAGGAAGCGGGGGGGCGGACAATGAGCAGTTCTTC. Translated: CASSVGSGGADNEQFF.

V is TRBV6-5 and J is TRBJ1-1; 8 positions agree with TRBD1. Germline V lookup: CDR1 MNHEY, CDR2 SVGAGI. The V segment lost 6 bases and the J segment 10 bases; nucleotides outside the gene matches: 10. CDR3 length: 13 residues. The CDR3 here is CASRDRASIVAFF. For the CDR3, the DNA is TGTGCCAGCAGGGACAGGGCCTCGATCGTAGCTTTCTTT.

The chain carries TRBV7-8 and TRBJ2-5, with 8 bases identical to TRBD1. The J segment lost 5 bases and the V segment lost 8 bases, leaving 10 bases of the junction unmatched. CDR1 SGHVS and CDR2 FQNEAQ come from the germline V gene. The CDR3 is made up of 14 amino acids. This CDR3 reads CASGNRGIRETQYF. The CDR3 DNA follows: TGTGCCAGCGGAAACAGGGGGATTAGGGAGACCCAGTACTTC.

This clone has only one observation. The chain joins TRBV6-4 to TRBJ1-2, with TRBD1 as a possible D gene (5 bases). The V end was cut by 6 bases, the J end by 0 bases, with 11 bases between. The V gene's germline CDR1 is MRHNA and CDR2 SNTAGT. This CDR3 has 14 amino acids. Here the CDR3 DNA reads TGTGCCAGCAGCGCAGGGATGGCTAACTATGGCTACACCTTC. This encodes CASSAGMANYGYTF.

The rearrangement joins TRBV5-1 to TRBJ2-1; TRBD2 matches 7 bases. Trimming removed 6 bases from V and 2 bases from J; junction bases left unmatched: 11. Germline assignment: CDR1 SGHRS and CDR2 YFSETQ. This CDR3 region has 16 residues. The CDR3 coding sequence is TGCGCCAGCAAACCCTCAGGACTAGGCCCCTACAATGAGCAGTTCTTC. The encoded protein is CASKPSGLGPYNEQFF. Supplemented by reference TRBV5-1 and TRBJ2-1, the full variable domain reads KAGVTQTPRYLIKTRGQQVTLSCSPISGHRSVSWYQQTPGQGLQFLFEYFSETQRNKGNFPGRFSGRQFSNSRSEMNVSTLELGDSALYLCASKPSGLGPYNEQFFGPGTRLTVL.

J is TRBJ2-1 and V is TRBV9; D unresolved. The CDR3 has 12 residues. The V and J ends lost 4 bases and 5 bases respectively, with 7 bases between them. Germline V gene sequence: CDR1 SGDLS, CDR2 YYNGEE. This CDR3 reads CASSTEHNEQFF. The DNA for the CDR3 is TGTGCCAGCAGCACAGAACACAATGAGCAGTTCTTC.

Here the CDR3 reads CATRYSGLAGSYEQYF. DNA for the CDR3: TGTGCCACCAGGTATTCGGGACTAGCGGGCTCCTACGAGCAGTACTTC. This chain uses TRBV19 with TRBJ2-7; 12 nucleotides line up with TRBD2. V gave up 10 bases and J gave up 0 bases; unmatched junction bases: 10. Germline V gene sequence: CDR1 LNHDA, CDR2 SQIVND (reference sequence). The length of the CDR3 is 16 residues. Filled out from reference TRBV19 and TRBJ2-7, the complete variable domain reads DGGITQSPKYLFRKEGQNVTLSCEQNLNHDAMYWYRQDPGQGLRLIYYSQIVNDFQKGDIAEGYSVSREKKESFPLTVTSAQKNPTAFYLCATRYSGLAGSYEQYFGPGTRLTVT.

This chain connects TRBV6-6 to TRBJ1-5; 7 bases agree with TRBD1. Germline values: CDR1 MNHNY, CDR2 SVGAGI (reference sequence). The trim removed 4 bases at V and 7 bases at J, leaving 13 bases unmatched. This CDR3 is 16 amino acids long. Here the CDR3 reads CASSLFLDRRGQPQHF. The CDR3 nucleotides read TGTGCCAGCAGTTTATTCTTGGACAGGCGAGGCCAGCCCCAGCATTTT.

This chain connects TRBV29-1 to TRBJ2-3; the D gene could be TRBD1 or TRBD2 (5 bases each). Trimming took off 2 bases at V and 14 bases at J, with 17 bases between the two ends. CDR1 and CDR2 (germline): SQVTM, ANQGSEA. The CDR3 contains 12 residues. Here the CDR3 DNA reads TGCAGCGTTGAACGGGGCTTCCCCATGCGGTATTTT. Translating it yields CSVERGFPMRYF.

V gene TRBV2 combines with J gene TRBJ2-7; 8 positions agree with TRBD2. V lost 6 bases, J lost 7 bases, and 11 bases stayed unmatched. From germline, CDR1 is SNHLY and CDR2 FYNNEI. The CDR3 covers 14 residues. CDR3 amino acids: CASRPTGGSGEQYF. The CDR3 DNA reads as TGTGCCAGCAGGCCCACGGGGGGGTCGGGGGAGCAGTACTTC.

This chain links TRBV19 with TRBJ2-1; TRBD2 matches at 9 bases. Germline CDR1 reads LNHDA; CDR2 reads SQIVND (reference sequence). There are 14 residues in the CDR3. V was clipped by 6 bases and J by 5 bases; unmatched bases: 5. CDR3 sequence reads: CASSFSGGNNEQFF. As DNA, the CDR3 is TGTGCCAGTAGCTTCAGCGGGGGGAACAATGAGCAGTTCTTC.

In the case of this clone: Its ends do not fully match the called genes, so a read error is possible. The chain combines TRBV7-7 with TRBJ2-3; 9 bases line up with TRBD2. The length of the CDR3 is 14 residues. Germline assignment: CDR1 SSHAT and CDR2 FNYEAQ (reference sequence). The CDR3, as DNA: TGTGCTAGCAGCCAGGGACTAGCTTCAGATACGCAGTATTTT. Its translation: CASSQGLASDTQYF. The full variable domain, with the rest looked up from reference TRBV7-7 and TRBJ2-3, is GAGVSQSPRYKVTKRGQDVTLRCDPISSHATLYWYQQALGQGPEFLTYFNYEAQPDKSGLPSDRFSAERPEGSISTLTIQRTEQRDSAMYRCASSQGLASDTQYFGPGTRLTVL.

CDR3 coding DNA: TGTGCCAGCAGGCCCCTATCGTGGGGCACATCCTACAATGAGCAGTTCTTC. This codes for CASRPLSWGTSYNEQFF. V and J are TRBV13 and TRBJ2-1; D perhaps matches TRBD1 (5 bases). The germline V gene encodes CDR1 PRHDT and CDR2 FYEKMQ (reference sequence). Trimming shortened V by 6 bases and J by 1 base, and 19 bases separated the two germline ends. The CDR3 sequence is 17 residues long.

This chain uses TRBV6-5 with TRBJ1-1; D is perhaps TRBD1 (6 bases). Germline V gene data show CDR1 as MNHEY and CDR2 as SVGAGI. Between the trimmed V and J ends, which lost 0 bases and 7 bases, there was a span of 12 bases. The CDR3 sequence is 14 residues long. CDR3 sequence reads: CASSYSQGGNEAFF. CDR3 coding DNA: TGTGCCAGCAGTTACTCGCAAGGGGGGAATGAAGCTTTCTTT.

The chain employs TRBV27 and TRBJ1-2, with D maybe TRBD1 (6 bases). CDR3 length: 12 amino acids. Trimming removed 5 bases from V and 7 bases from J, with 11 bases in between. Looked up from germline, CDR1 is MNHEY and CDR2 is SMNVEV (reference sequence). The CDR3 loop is CASSPGGLGYTF. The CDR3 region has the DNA TGTGCCAGCAGTCCCGGGGGGCTTGGCTACACCTTC.

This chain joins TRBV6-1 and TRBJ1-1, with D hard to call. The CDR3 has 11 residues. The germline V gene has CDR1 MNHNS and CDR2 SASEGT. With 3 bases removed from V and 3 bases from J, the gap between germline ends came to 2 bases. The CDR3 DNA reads TGTGCCAGCAGTGAGTACACTGAAGCTTTCTTT. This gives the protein CASSEYTEAFF.

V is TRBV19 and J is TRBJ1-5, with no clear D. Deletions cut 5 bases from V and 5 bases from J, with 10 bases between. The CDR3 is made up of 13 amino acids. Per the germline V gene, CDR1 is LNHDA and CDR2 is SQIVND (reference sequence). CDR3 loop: CASSHSGDQPQHF. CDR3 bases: TGTGCCAGTAGTCACTCAGGCGATCAGCCCCAGCATTTT.

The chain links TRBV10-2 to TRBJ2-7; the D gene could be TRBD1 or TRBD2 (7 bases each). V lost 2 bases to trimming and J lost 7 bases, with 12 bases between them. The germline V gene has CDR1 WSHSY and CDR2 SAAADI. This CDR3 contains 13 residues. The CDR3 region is CASSEQQGGEQYV. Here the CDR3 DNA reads TGCGCCAGCAGTGAGCAGCAGGGGGGGGAGCAGTACGTC.